This TCR beta chain was sequenced during a study of post-analysis software for immune sequencing data (dated by TCRdb to about 2015). Regarding the study in general: Disease courses on record covered relapsing-remitting, secondary progressive and progressive-relapsing multiple sclerosis, though some patients had no subtype annotation. The patient repertoires were set against about 12 previously published healthy control repertoires from donors whose ages ranged from roughly 6 to 27 years. A subset of samples was prepared in parallel using single-end sample barcoding, then pooled and co-amplified after Illumina adapter ligation. The research as a whole found: The control group was slightly older than the multiple sclerosis patient group. Multiple sclerosis patients had significantly lower normalized Chao1 diversity than controls, a result that suggests substantial peripheral T-cell clonal expansion. When samples were clustered directly using the F measure, samples prepared in the same batch co-clustered strongly, which prompted a batch-effect correction. Several TRBV segments, including TRBV5-6, TRBV5-1 and TRBV20-1, were significantly more frequent in patients than controls.

From cysteine to phenylalanine, the CDR3 is 16 amino acids long. Here the CDR3 DNA is all that survives: 48 bases in frame from base 1. From the germline V gene, CDR1 is KGHSH and CDR2 is LQKENI. The junction shows trimming of 4 bases on V and 7 bases on J, plus 20 bases between the germline ends. To demonstrate the VDJtools post-analysis software, TCR beta repertoires were profiled from the peripheral blood of more than 10 young patients with multiple sclerosis. Multiple sclerosis patients were children and adolescents aged about 6 to 17 years. A remark on this clonotype: The antigen it binds to is not known. No much larger clone is present one base from it, and per-base qualities are unavailable.

Libraries were made using PCR. Instrument used: Illumina HiSeq 2500. Unique molecular identifiers were incorporated into TCR beta cDNA libraries to reduce PCR and sequencing biases. Per 1 to 10 million input T cells, approximately 500,000 cDNA molecules were obtained, such that each molecule approximated one T cell. The patient libraries were prepared and sequenced using the same protocol as the earlier healthy control dataset. Samples belonging to the same batch were prepared together, multiplexed and sequenced on a shared HiSeq lane. For the original study's pipeline: Raw barcoded reads were processed with MIGEC, and single-read molecular identifier groups were discarded before consensus assembly and CDR3 extraction. VDJtools was used for post-analysis of the clonotype tables, and diversity was normalized by down-sampling every dataset to the size of the smallest sample. In repertoire overlap clustering, CDR3 amino acid sequences, but not nucleotide sequences, were matched to correct batch-related cross-sample contamination. Through fastp at Q25 and MiXCR, TCRdb rebuilt clones from the public reads, retaining in-frame beta chains. CDR3 protein duplicates are merged, each entry listing the most common genes and DNA. TCRdb assigned the V and J calls; the authors' analysis was not used. The sample includes 250,000 to 300,000 distinct CDR3 sequences, with less than 40% observed a single time. The biggest ten clones account for around 4.8% of the sample.

Sequenced sample: blood. Recombination connected TRBV18 to TRBJ2-1, with a weak D call of TRBD1 (5 bases match). The sequence came from a girl aged 5 to 17 with multiple sclerosis. The DNA is as follows: TGTGCCAGCTCACGCCTAACAGGTACCGTCGGGAATGAGCAGTTCTTC. Its amino acids are CASSRLTGTVGNEQFF. Where the CDR3 stops, the reference TRBV18 and TRBJ2-1 genes take over; the full variable domain is NAGVMQNPRHLVRRRGQEARLRCSPMKGHSHVYWYRQLPEEGLKFMVYLQKENIIDESGMPKERFSAEFPKEGPSILRIQQVVRGDSAAYFCASSRLTGTVGNEQFFGPGTRLTVL.